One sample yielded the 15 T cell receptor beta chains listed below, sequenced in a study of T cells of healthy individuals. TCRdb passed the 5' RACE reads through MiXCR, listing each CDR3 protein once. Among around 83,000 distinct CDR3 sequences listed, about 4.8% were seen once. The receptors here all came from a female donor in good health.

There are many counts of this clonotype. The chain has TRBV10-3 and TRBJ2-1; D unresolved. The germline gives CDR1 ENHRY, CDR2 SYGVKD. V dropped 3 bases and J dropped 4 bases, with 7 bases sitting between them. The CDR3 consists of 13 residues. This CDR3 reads CAISEGEYNEQFF. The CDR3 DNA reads TGTGCCATCAGTGAAGGAGAGTACAATGAGCAGTTCTTC.

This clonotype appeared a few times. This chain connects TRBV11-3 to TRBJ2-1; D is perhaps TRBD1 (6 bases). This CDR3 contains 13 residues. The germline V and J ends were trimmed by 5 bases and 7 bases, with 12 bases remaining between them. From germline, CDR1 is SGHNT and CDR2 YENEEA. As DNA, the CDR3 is TGTGCCAGCAGCACGGGACAAGAGAATGAGCAGTTCTTC. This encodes CASSTGQENEQFF.

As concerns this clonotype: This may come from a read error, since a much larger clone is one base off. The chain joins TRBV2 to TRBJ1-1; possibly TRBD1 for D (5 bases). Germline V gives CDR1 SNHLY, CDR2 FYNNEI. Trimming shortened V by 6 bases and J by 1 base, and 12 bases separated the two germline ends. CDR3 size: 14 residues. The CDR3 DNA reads TGTGCCAGCAGGCCCAGGGCCGCGAACACTGAAGCTTTCTTT. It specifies CASRPRAANTEAFF.

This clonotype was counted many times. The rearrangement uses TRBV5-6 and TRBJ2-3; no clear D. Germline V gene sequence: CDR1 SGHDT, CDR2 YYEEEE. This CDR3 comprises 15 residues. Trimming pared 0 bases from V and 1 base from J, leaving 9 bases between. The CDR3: CASSLVTARTDTQYF. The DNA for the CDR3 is TGTGCCAGCAGCTTGGTGACGGCCCGCACAGATACGCAGTATTTT.

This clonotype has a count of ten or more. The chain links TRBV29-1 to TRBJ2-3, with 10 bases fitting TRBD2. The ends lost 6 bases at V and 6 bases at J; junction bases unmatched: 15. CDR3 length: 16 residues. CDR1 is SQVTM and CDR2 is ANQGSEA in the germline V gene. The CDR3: CSVYFLRLAGADTQYF. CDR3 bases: TGCAGCGTCTACTTCCTTCGGCTAGCGGGAGCCGATACGCAGTATTTT.

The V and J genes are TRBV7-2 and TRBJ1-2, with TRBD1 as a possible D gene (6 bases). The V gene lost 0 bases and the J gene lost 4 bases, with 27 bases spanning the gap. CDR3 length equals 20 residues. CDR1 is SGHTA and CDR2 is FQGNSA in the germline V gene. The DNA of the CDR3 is TGTGCCAGCAGCTTAGCGCCCAATGGGGGGCGCCCCTACCGGGGCTATGGCTACACCTTC. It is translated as CASSLAPNGGRPYRGYGYTF.

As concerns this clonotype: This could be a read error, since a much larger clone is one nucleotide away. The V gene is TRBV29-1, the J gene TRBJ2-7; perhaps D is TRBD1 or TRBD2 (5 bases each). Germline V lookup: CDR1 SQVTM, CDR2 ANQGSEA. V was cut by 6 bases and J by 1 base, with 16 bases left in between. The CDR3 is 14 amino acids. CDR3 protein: CSVGDTGGSYEQYF. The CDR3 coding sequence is TGCAGCGTCGGAGATACAGGAGGTTCCTACGAGCAGTACTTC.

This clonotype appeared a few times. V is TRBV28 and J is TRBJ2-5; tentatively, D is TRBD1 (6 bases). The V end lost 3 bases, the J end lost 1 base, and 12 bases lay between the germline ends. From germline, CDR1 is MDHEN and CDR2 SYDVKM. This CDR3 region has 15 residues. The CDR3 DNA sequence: TGTGCCAGCAGTTTCCCCGGGACAACCCAAGAGACCCAGTACTTC. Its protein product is CASSFPGTTQETQYF.

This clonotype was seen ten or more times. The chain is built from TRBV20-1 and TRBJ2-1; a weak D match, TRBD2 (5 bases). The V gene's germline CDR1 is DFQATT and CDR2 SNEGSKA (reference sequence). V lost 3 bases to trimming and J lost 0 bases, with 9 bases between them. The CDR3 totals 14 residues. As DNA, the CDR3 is TGCAGTGCTAGCGGGATAAGCTCCTACAATGAGCAGTTCTTC. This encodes CSASGISSYNEQFF.

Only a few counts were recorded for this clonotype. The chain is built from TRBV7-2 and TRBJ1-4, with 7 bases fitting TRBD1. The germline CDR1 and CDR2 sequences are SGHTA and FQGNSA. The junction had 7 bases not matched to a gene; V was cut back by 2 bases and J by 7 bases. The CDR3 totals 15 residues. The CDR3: CASSLTQGIAEKLFF. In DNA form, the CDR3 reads TGTGCCAGCAGCTTAACACAGGGGATAGCTGAAAAACTGTTTTTT.

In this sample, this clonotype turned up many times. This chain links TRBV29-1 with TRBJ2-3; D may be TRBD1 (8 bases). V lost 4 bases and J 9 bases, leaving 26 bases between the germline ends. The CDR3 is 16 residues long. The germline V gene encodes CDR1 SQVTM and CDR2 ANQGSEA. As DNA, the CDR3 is TGCAGCGTTGTCCCCGCGGGGGCAGGGGGCGCAATGACGCAGTATTTT. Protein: CSVVPAGAGGAMTQYF.

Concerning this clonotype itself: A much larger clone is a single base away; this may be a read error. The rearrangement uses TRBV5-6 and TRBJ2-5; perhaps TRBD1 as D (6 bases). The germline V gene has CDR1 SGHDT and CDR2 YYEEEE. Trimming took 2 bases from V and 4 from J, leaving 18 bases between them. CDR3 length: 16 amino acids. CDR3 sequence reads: CASSFFPSGDRETQYF. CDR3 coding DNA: TGTGCCAGCAGCTTTTTCCCCTCAGGGGACCGAGAGACCCAGTACTTC.

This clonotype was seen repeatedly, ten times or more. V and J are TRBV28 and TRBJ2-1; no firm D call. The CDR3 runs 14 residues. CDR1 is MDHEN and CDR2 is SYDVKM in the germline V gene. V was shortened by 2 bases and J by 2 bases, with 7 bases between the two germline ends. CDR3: CASSLGRAYNEQFF. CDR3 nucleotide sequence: TGTGCCAGCAGTTTAGGCCGCGCCTACAATGAGCAGTTCTTC.

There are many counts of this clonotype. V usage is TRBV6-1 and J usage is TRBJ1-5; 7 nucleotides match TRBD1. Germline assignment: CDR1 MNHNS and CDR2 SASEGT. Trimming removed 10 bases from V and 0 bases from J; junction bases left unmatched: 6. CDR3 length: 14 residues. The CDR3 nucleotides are TGTGCCACAGAGCAGGGGGGTAGCAATCAGCCCCAGCATTTT. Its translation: CATEQGGSNQPQHF.

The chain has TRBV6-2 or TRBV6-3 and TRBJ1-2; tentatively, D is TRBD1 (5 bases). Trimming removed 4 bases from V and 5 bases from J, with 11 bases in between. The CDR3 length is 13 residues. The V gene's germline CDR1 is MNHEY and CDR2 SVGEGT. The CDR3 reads CASSSTGFYGYTF. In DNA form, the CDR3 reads TGTGCCAGCAGTTCTACAGGTTTTTATGGCTACACCTTC.